This T cell receptor (beta chain) was captured in a study of blood T cell repertoires in COVID-19. This CDR3 comprises 14 residues. The junction had 11 bases not matched to a gene; V was cut back by 5 bases and J by 9 bases. CDR1 and CDR2 (germline): SEHNR, FQNEAQ (reference sequence). Here immunoSEQ multiplex PCR was the method, and the copy in TCRdb shows in-frame clones only, minus some. The repertoire holds some 270,000 clones, with roughly 89% as singletons. Source material: PBMCs or T cells enriched from blood (not recorded which). The TCR originated in a woman in her sixties or seventies who had recovered from COVID-19. The chain employs TRBV7-9 and TRBJ1-1; TRBD1 aligns across 8 bases. DNA for the CDR3: TGTGCCAGCAGCCCAACTCCGGGACAGGTAAAAGCTTTCTTT. Translation: CASSPTPGQVKAFF.